These 20 T cell receptor beta chains originate from one sample sequenced in a study of monozygotic twins with inflammatory bowel disease (dated by TCRdb to between 2018 and 2020). Libraries came from 5' RACE. This sample was sequenced with an Illumina HiSeq 2500. TCRdb reprocessed the reads, and each CDR3 protein sequence is entered once, without DNA. This sample's clone table shows around 410,000 distinct CDR3 sequences. 2% to 2.5% of the sample lies in the top ten. Material for sequencing was blood. Source of these receptors: a human donor with ulcerative colitis or Crohn's disease, or a healthy co-twin of an affected twin (not recorded which).

J is TRBJ2-2 and V is TRBV5-1; checking the TCRdb D call of TRBD1 is not possible without DNA. The CDR3 contains 18 residues. Looked up from germline, CDR1 is SGHRS and CDR2 is YFSETQ. The CDR3: CASSLIEGAPLNTGELFF.

CDR3 region: CASSLKREPYNEQFF. The chain couples TRBV7-3 to TRBJ2-1. This CDR3 has 15 residues. The germline gives CDR1 SGHTA, CDR2 FQGTGA.

The genes are TRBV20-1 and TRBJ2-3; the D gene TCRdb calls, TRBD2, cannot be checked with no DNA. Germline V lookup: CDR1 DFQATT, CDR2 SNEGSKA (reference sequence). The CDR3 extends over 17 amino acids. CDR3 region: CSATGASGSFATDTQYF.

This chain joins TRBV14 and TRBJ2-1; TCRdb lists TRBD2, though no DNA is available to test this call. The germline V gene encodes CDR1 SGHDN and CDR2 FVKESK. This CDR3 comprises 17 residues. CDR3 sequence: CASSHHGTSGRANEQFF. Together with reference TRBV14 and TRBJ2-1, the CDR3 gives the full variable domain: EAGVTQFPSHSVIEKGQTVTLRCDPISGHDNLYWYRRVMGKEIKFLLHFVKESKQDESGMPNNRFLAERTGGTYSTLKVQPAELEDSGVYFCASSHHGTSGRANEQFFGPGTRLTVL.

The chain recombines TRBV7-9 with TRBJ2-5; TCRdb calls TRBD2, which cannot be checked without DNA. Germline CDR1 reads SEHNR; CDR2 reads FQNEAQ (reference sequence). The CDR3 is made up of 14 amino acids. This chain's CDR3 is CASSLGQSSETQYF.

The CDR3 protein is CSAKLGPGELFF. The chain couples TRBV20-1 to TRBJ2-2. Germline loops: CDR1 DFQATT, CDR2 SNEGSKA (reference sequence). The CDR3 runs 12 residues.

V is TRBV11-1 and J is TRBJ2-6; TCRdb names TRBD2, which stays unverified in the absence of DNA. CDR1 and CDR2 from the germline V gene are SGHAT and FQDESV (reference sequence). The CDR3 contains 19 residues. The CDR3 spells CASIRRAKRGVSGANVLTF.

The chain combines TRBV11-3 with TRBJ2-3. There are 13 residues in the CDR3. Germline V gene lookup returns CDR1 SGHNT and CDR2 YENEEA. CDR3 amino acids: CASSSTPTDTQYF.

V and J are TRBV20-1 and TRBJ1-1. Germline assignment: CDR1 DFQATT and CDR2 SNEGSKA (reference sequence). CDR3 length equals 14 residues. This chain's CDR3 is CSAKYRGRKNQAFF.

The chain couples TRBV6-5 to TRBJ2-1. Germline CDR1 reads MNHEY; CDR2 reads SVGAGI. CDR3 size: 15 residues. The CDR3 region is CASSYSLASYNEQFF.

The chain couples TRBV19 to TRBJ2-3; absent DNA, TCRdb's TRBD2 call cannot be checked. Germline loops: CDR1 LNHDA, CDR2 SQIVND (reference sequence). The CDR3 is 16 residues long. The CDR3 loop is CASSILAGRVTDTQYF.

This chain connects TRBV12-3 or TRBV12-4 to TRBJ2-3. The CDR3 runs 13 residues. CDR3 amino acids: CASRRPDPDTQYF.

V is TRBV3-1 and J is TRBJ2-1; the D call of TRBD2 rests on TCRdb alone, since no DNA is present to check it. The CDR3 runs to 13 residues. Germline V gene lookup returns CDR1 LGHDT and CDR2 YNNKEL (reference sequence). CDR3 region: CASSPGPADEQFF.

The chain uses TRBV18 and TRBJ2-5. There are 13 residues in the CDR3. The germline gives CDR1 KGHSH, CDR2 LQKENI. CDR3: CASSPGMSETQYF.

The rearrangement uses TRBV6-5 and TRBJ1-5; TCRdb names TRBD1, which stays unverified in the absence of DNA. The length of the CDR3 is 20 residues. The germline gives CDR1 MNHEY, CDR2 SVGAGI. The CDR3 sequence is CASSRQGARGIEISNQPQHF.

The chain has TRBV6-1 and TRBJ2-7; the D call from TCRdb, TRBD2, cannot be confirmed without DNA. CDR3 length: 15 residues. CDR1 and CDR2 (germline): MNHNS, SASEGT. The chain's CDR3 is CASTRGLSDGYEQYF.

This chain joins TRBV6-1 and TRBJ2-5; the D gene TCRdb calls, TRBD2, cannot be checked with no DNA. Germline CDR1 MNHNS, CDR2 SASEGT. The CDR3 runs 15 residues. The CDR3 spells CASSGTGGGVETQYF.

This chain connects TRBV5-1 to TRBJ1-5. This CDR3 region has 15 residues. CDR1 is SGHRS, CDR2 YFSETQ, per germline. CDR3 region: CASSPEGYSNQPQHF.

The chain is built from TRBV20-1 and TRBJ1-1; the D call of TRBD1 rests on TCRdb alone, since no DNA is present to check it. Germline V gives CDR1 DFQATT, CDR2 SNEGSKA (reference sequence). This CDR3 is built from 13 residues. The CDR3 region is CSAPDSPNTEAFF.

J is TRBJ1-5 and V is TRBV4-1; with no DNA, the TCRdb D assignment of TRBD1 cannot be verified. The CDR3 loop spans 14 amino acids. Germline V gives CDR1 MGHRA, CDR2 YSYEKL. The CDR3 sequence: CASSRVSGVQPQHF.